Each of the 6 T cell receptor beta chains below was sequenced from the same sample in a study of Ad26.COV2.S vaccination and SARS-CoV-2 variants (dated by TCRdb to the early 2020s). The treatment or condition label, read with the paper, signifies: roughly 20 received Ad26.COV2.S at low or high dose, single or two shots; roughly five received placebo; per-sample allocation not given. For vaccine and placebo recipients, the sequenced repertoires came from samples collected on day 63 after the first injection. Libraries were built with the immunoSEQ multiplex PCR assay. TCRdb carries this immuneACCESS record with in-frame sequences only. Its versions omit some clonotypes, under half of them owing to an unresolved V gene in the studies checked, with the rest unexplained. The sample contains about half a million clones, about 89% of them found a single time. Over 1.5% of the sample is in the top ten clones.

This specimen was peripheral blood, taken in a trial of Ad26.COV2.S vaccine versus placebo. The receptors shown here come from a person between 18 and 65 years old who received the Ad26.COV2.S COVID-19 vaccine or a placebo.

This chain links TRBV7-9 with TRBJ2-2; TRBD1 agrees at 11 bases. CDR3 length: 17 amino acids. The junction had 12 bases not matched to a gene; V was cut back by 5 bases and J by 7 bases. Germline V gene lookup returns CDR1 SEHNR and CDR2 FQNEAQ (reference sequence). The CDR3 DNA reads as TGTGCCAGCAGCCCCCCGGGGACAGGGGGGGTCGTCGGGGAGCTGTTTTTT. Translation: CASSPPGTGGVVGELFF.

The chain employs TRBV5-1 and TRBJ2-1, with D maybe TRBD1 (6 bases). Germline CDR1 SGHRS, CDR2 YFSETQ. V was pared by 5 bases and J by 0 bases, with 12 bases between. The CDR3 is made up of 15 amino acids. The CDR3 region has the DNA TGCGCCAGCAGGCTAACAGGGAGCTCCTACAATGAGCAGTTCTTC. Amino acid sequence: CASRLTGSSYNEQFF. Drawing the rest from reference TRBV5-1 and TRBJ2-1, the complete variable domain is KAGVTQTPRYLIKTRGQQVTLSCSPISGHRSVSWYQQTPGQGLQFLFEYFSETQRNKGNFPGRFSGRQFSNSRSEMNVSTLELGDSALYLCASRLTGSSYNEQFFGPGTRLTVL.

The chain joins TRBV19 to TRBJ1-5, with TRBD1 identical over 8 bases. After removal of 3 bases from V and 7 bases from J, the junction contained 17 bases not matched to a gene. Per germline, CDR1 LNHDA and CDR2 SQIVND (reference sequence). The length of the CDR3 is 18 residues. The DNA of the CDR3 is TGTGCCAGTAGTATTCTTACCGGGGGACAGGCTATACGGCAGCCCCAGCATTTT. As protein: CASSILTGGQAIRQPQHF.

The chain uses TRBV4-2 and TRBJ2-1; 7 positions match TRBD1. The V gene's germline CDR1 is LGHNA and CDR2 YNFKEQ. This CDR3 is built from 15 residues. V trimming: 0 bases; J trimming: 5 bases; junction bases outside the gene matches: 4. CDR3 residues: CASSQDSQGNNEQFF. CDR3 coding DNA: TGTGCCAGCAGCCAAGATTCACAGGGGAACAATGAGCAGTTCTTC.

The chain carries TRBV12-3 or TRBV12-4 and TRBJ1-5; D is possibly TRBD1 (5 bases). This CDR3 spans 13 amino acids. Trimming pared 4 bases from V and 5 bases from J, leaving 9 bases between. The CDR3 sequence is CASSSTAHQPQHF. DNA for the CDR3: TGTGCCAGCAGTTCGACAGCGCATCAGCCCCAGCATTTT.

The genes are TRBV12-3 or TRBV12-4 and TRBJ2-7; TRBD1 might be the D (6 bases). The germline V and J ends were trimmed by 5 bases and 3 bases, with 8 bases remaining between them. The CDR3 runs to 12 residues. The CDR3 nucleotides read TGTGCCAGCAGTGCGGACAGCTACGAGCAGTACTTC. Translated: CASSADSYEQYF.